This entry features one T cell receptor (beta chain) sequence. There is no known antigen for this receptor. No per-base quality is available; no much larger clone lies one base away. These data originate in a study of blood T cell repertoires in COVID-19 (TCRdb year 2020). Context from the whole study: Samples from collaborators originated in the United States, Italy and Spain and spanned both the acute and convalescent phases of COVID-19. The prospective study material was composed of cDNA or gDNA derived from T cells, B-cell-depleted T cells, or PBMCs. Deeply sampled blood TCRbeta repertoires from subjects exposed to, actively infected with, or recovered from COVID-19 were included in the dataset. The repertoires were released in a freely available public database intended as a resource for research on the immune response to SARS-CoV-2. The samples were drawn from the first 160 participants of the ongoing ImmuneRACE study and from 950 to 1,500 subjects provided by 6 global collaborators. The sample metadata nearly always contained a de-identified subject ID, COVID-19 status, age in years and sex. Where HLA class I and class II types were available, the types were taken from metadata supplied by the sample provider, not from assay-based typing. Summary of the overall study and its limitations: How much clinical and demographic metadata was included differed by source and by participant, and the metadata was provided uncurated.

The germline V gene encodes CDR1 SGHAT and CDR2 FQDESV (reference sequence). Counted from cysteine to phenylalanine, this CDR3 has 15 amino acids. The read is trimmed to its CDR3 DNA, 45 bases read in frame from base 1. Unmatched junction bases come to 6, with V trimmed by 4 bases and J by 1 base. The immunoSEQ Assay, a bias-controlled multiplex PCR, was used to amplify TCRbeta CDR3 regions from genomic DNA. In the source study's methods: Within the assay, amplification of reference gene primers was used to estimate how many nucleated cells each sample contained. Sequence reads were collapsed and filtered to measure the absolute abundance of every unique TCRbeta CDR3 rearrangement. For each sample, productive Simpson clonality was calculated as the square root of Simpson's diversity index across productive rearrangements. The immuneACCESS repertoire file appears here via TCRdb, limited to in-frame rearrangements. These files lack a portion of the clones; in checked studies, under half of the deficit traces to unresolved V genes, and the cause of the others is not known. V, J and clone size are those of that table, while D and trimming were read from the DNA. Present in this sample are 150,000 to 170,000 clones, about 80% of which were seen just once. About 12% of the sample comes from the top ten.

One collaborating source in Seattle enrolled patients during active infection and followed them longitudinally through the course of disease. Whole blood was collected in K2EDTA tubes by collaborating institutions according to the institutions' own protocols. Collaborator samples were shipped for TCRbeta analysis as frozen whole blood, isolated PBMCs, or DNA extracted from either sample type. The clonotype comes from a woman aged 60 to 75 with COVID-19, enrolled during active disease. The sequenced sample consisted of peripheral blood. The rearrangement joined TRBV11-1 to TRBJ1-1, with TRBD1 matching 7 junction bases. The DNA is TGTGCCAGCAGCTACAGGGGATTTTCGAACACTGAAGCTTTCTTT. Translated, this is CASSYRGFSNTEAFF.